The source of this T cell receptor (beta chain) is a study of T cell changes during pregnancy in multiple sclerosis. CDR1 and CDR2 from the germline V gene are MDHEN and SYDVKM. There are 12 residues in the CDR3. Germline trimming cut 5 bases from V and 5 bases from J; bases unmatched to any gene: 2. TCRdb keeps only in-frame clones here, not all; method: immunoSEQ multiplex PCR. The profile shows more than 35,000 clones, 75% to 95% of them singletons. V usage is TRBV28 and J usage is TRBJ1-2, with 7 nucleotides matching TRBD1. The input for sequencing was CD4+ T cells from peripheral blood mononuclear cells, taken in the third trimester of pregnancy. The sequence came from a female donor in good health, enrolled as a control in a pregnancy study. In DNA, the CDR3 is TGTGCCAGCAGTACGGGACAGTATGGCTACACCTTC. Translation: CASSTGQYGYTF.